Following are 3 T cell receptor beta chains from one sample sequenced in a study of human T cells and chemical hapten exposure. MiXCR, run by TCRdb on the RACE reads, gives a single entry per CDR3 protein. The data show 11,000 to 15,000 distinct CDR3 sequences, roughly 17% seen once. Described time point: patch test 1, 2 weeks after DPC sensitization. Sample treatment: therapeutic diphenylcyclopropenone sensitization with weekly scalp DPC. The sample consisted of whole blood, taken in connection with sensitization to the hapten diphenylcyclopropenone (DPC). The receptors were gathered from a woman in her twenties or thirties with alopecia areata. Some clones in this sample may be carry-over from other donors' samples.

This clonotype is categorized as medium-sized (0.01 to 0.1%). The V and J genes are TRBV27 and TRBJ2-3; the D is unclear. Deletions cut 3 bases from V and 7 bases from J, with 20 bases between. Germline V gene data show CDR1 as MNHEY and CDR2 as SMNVEV (reference sequence). There are 16 residues in the CDR3. CDR3 amino acids: CASSLVSRSIWNTQYF. The DNA for the CDR3 is TGTGCCAGCAGTTTGGTAAGCAGATCGATCTGGAATACGCAGTATTTT.

V usage is TRBV28 and J usage is TRBJ1-1; D unclear. Deletions cut 6 bases from V and 7 bases from J, with 6 bases between. The length of the CDR3 is 10 residues. From germline, CDR1 is MDHEN and CDR2 SYDVKM. CDR3 residues: CASRDIEAFF. In DNA form, the CDR3 reads TGTGCCAGCAGGGATATTGAAGCTTTCTTT.

This clonotype was counted many times. This chain joins TRBV29-1 and TRBJ2-5; D ambiguous. V lost 3 bases and J 5 bases, leaving 10 bases between the germline ends. From germline, CDR1 is SQVTM and CDR2 ANQGSEA. The CDR3 extends over 12 amino acids. In nucleotides, the CDR3 is TGCAGCGTTGACAAAGCGACCGAGACCCAGTACTTC. Its protein product is CSVDKATETQYF.